This T cell receptor beta chain derives from a study of T-cell memory formation after mild COVID-19. Findings and limits, study-wide: Clones that contracted from day 15 to 85 had balanced CD4/CD8; later expanders were CD4+ biased. CD4+ clones that contracted lay mainly in CM and EM; CD8+ ones lay in EMRA.

TCRdb redid the calling of the 5' RACE reads with MiXCR, one entry per CDR3 protein. The table shows 90,000 to 120,000 distinct CDR3 sequences, with about 15% occurring only once. A word on this clonotype: Its antigen is unidentified.

The CDR3 length is 14 residues. Germline assignment: CDR1 SGHRS and CDR2 YFSETQ. Trimming cost V 4 bases and J 2 bases, with 7 bases left between them. This sequence originates from a man aged 18 to 30 who had mild COVID-19 (a few samples of this study predate the infection). Cell type and time point are not known. The gene calls are TRBV5-1 and TRBJ2-6, with D unclear. Material: PBMCs or a T cell subset sorted from them (not recorded which). The CDR3 DNA sequence: TGCGCCAGCAGCATAGGTGCTGGGGCCAACGTCCTGACTTTC. This codes for CASSIGAGANVLTF.